Following are 27 T cell receptor beta chains from one sample sequenced in a study of blood T cell repertoires in COVID-19. Sequenced by immunoSEQ multiplex PCR; TCRdb stores in-frame clones only, minus some. This table holds fewer than 200,000 clones, approximately 88% found once. The sample taken for sequencing was PBMCs or T cells enriched from blood (not recorded which). Source of these receptors: a woman aged 18-29 years who had recovered from COVID-19.

The gene calls are TRBV7-9 and TRBJ1-3, with 8 bases that match TRBD1. Germline CDR1 and CDR2: SEHNR and FQNEAQ (reference sequence). The CDR3 spans 19 residues. V lost 0 bases to trimming and J lost 0 bases; unmatched junction nucleotides: 10. CDR3 DNA: TGTGCCAGCAGCTTAGCGCAGGGGGCCTCCACCCGCTCTGGAAACACCATATATTTT. This gives the protein CASSLAQGASTRSGNTIYF.

The rearrangement uses TRBV19 and TRBJ2-2; possible D gene TRBD1, 7 bases. The V end lost 7 bases, the J end lost 5 bases, and 17 bases lay between the germline ends. Looked up from germline, CDR1 is LNHDA and CDR2 is SQIVND (reference sequence). The CDR3 extends over 15 amino acids. The CDR3 DNA follows: TGTGCCAGTAAGGGGGGACAGCAGTTAACCGGGGAGCTGTTTTTT. Its translation is CASKGGQQLTGELFF.

The rearrangement joins TRBV19 to TRBJ2-1; no firm D call. V was trimmed by 7 bases and J by 6 bases, leaving 13 bases between them. There are 13 residues in the CDR3. CDR1 LNHDA and CDR2 SQIVND come from the germline V gene (reference sequence). CDR3 DNA: TGTGCCAGTATCCGAGTTAGAAGCAATGAGCAGTTCTTC. Its protein is CASIRVRSNEQFF.

V gene TRBV4-1 combines with J gene TRBJ2-1, with D possibly being TRBD1 (7 bases). The CDR3 has 17 amino acids. The ends were cut back, 4 bases at V and 0 bases at J, with 16 bases in the middle. Germline loops: CDR1 MGHRA, CDR2 YSYEKL. CDR3 amino acids: CASSPQGGTSSYNEQFF. Here the CDR3 DNA reads TGCGCCAGCAGCCCCCAGGGGGGTACGAGCTCCTACAATGAGCAGTTCTTC.

This clone was detected only a few times. The chain links TRBV28 to TRBJ1-1; no reliable D call. Trimming stripped 3 bases from V and 4 bases from J, with 9 bases between. Germline-derived CDR1 and CDR2 are MDHEN and SYDVKM. CDR3 length equals 13 residues. The CDR3 loop reads CASSFGSGTEAFF. The CDR3, as DNA: TGTGCCAGCAGTTTTGGTTCCGGCACTGAAGCTTTCTTT. The variable domain in full, with the rest retrieved from reference TRBV28 and TRBJ1-1, is DVKVTQSSRYLVKRTGEKVFLECVQDMDHENMFWYRQDPGLGLRLIYFSYDVKMKEKGDIPEGYSVSREKKERFSLILESASTNQTSMYLCASSFGSGTEAFFGQGTRLTVV.

The V and J genes are TRBV7-9 and TRBJ2-7; D unclear. The germline gives CDR1 SEHNR, CDR2 FQNEAQ (reference sequence). V lost 4 bases to trimming and J lost 1 base, with 5 bases between them. The CDR3 extends over 12 amino acids. CDR3 region: CASSSYSYEQYF. The CDR3 DNA is TGTGCCAGCAGCTCGTATTCCTACGAGCAGTACTTC.

The rearrangement uses TRBV5-1 and TRBJ2-1; the D gene is possibly TRBD2 (5 bases). V was pared by 5 bases and J by 8 bases, with 8 bases between. The germline V gene encodes CDR1 SGHRS and CDR2 YFSETQ. The CDR3 sequence is 11 residues long. The CDR3 protein is CASRSSYEQFF. As DNA, the CDR3 is TGCGCCAGCAGATCTAGCTATGAGCAGTTCTTC. The full variable domain, rest sourced from reference TRBV5-1 and TRBJ2-1, is KAGVTQTPRYLIKTRGQQVTLSCSPISGHRSVSWYQQTPGQGLQFLFEYFSETQRNKGNFPGRFSGRQFSNSRSEMNVSTLELGDSALYLCASRSSYEQFFGPGTRLTVL.

The rearrangement links TRBV7-9 to TRBJ1-2, with 8 bases fitting TRBD1. The CDR3 is made up of 12 amino acids. Germline V gives CDR1 SEHNR, CDR2 FQNEAQ (reference sequence). J lost 8 bases, V lost 5 bases, and 4 bases had no gene match. The CDR3 reads CASSPTGEGYTF. The DNA for the CDR3 is TGTGCCAGCAGCCCGACAGGGGAGGGCTACACCTTC.

The chain combines TRBV19 with TRBJ2-7; perhaps TRBD2 as D (5 bases). V lost 3 bases and J lost 4, with 19 bases in between. CDR3 length: 16 amino acids. Germline values: CDR1 LNHDA, CDR2 SQIVND (reference sequence). CDR3 protein: CASSIDASGAIYEQYF. CDR3 bases: TGTGCCAGTAGTATTGATGCCAGCGGAGCCATATACGAGCAGTACTTC.

The CDR3 nucleotides are TGCGCCAGCAGCTTGGAAGCGGGAGGGCCGGGCGAGCAGTACTTC. Its translation: CASSLEAGGPGEQYF. The J gene is TRBJ2-7, the V gene TRBV5-1, with 10 bases identical to TRBD2. The CDR3 runs 15 residues. Germline CDR1 SGHRS, CDR2 YFSETQ. J lost 6 bases, V lost 0 bases, and 6 bases had no gene match.

This clone was seen just once. The chain is built from TRBV2 and TRBJ2-7, with TRBD1 matching over 7 bases. CDR3 length: 11 residues. The J segment lost 6 bases and the V segment lost 10 bases, leaving 6 bases of the junction unmatched. CDR1 is SNHLY, CDR2 FYNNEI, per germline. CDR3 sequence (DNA): TGTGCCACCGATAGGGGGCCCGAGCAGTACTTC. Its protein is CATDRGPEQYF.

This clone came up a few times. The rearrangement links TRBV18 to TRBJ2-7; 12 bases line up with TRBD2. Trimming removed 3 bases from V and 2 bases from J; junction bases left unmatched: 5. Germline values: CDR1 KGHSH, CDR2 LQKENI. CDR3 length equals 16 residues. The CDR3 here is CASSPMTSGGAYEQYF. Written as DNA, the CDR3 is TGTGCCAGCTCACCGATGACTAGCGGGGGTGCCTACGAGCAGTACTTC.

The chain carries TRBV6-4 and TRBJ2-1, with 12 nucleotides matching TRBD2. The V gene's germline CDR1 is MRHNA and CDR2 SNTAGT. The CDR3 consists of 14 residues. V was pared by 7 bases and J by 10 bases, with 8 bases of the junction left unmatched. In DNA, the CDR3 is TGTGCCAGCACCCCTAGCGGGGGGGCTCAGGAGCAGTTCTTC. Amino acids: CASTPSGGAQEQFF.

The genes are TRBV5-6 and TRBJ1-1; the match to TRBD1 covers 7 bases. This CDR3 region has 15 residues. Germline CDR1 SGHDT, CDR2 YYEEEE. V lost 5 bases, J lost 2 bases, and 9 bases stayed unmatched. The CDR3 DNA reads as TGTGCCAGCAGTATACTCTGGACAGGAAACACTGAAGCTTTCTTT. It translates to CASSILWTGNTEAFF.

The chain joins TRBV6-5 to TRBJ2-1, with TRBD2 matching 12 bases. Trimming cost V 4 bases and J 8 bases; bases outside gene matches: 6. CDR3 length: 15 amino acids. Looked up from germline, CDR1 is MNHEY and CDR2 is SVGAGI. The CDR3 reads CASSFLAGGPDEQFF. The CDR3 DNA is TGTGCCAGCAGTTTCCTAGCGGGAGGGCCGGATGAGCAGTTCTTC.

This chain joins TRBV3-1 (or the pseudogene TRBV3-2) and TRBJ2-3; TRBD1 matches 8 bases. Trimming at V came to 1 base and at J to 4 bases, leaving 10 bases not matched to a gene. The CDR3 runs to 17 residues. The germline V gene has CDR1 LGHDT and CDR2 YNNKEL (reference sequence). The CDR3 loop is CASSQVGYSGGADTQYF. Written as DNA, the CDR3 is TGTGCCAGCAGCCAAGTCGGATATTCAGGGGGCGCAGATACGCAGTATTTT.

The rearrangement uses TRBV28 and TRBJ1-2; 9 bases align to TRBD1. The CDR3 loop spans 15 amino acids. Germline trimming cut 0 bases from V and 4 bases from J; bases unmatched to any gene: 3. Germline values: CDR1 MDHEN, CDR2 SYDVKM. The CDR3: CASSLWGQGSYGYTF. The CDR3 bases are TGTGCCAGCAGTTTATGGGGACAGGGTTCCTATGGCTACACCTTC.

The chain couples TRBV15 to TRBJ2-7; 9 bases line up with TRBD1. From germline, CDR1 is LNHNV and CDR2 YYDKDF (reference sequence). This CDR3 spans 15 amino acids. V lost 3 bases and J lost 4; bases outside the gene matches: 7. CDR3 loop: CATSRQTGGVYEQYF. As DNA, the CDR3 is TGTGCCACCAGCAGGCAGACAGGGGGTGTTTACGAGCAGTACTTC. The entire variable domain, with the rest obtained from reference TRBV15 and TRBJ2-7, is as follows: DAMVIQNPRYQVTQFGKPVTLSCSQTLNHNVMYWYQQKSSQAPKLLFHYYDKDFNNEADTPDNFQSRRPNTSFCFLDIRSPGLGDTAMYLCATSRQTGGVYEQYFGPGTRLTVT.

The chain combines TRBV28 with TRBJ2-7; D might be TRBD1 (6 bases). There are 13 residues in the CDR3. CDR1 is MDHEN and CDR2 is SYDVKM in the germline V gene. V gave up 6 bases and J gave up 2 bases, with 11 bases separating them. The CDR3 sequence is CASSLGQTYEQYF. CDR3 nucleotide sequence: TGTGCCAGCAGCCTTGGACAGACCTACGAGCAGTACTTC.

The CDR3 protein is CASSRGHNYGYTF. The CDR3 DNA sequence: TGTGCCAGTAGTAGGGGACACAACTATGGCTACACCTTC. The chain carries TRBV19 and TRBJ1-2; a possible D gene is TRBD1 (6 bases). The germline V gene has CDR1 LNHDA and CDR2 SQIVND (reference sequence). The CDR3 loop spans 13 amino acids. Trimming shortened V by 4 bases and J by 2 bases, and 8 bases separated the two germline ends.

This chain uses TRBV2 with TRBJ2-6, with D hard to call. V was clipped by 0 bases and J by 0 bases, with 6 bases between them. The germline gives CDR1 SNHLY, CDR2 FYNNEI. This CDR3 is 16 amino acids long. CDR3 loop: CASSEARLSGANVLTF. The CDR3 nucleotides read TGTGCCAGCAGTGAAGCGAGACTCTCTGGGGCCAACGTCCTGACTTTC.

The genes are TRBV4-3 and TRBJ2-1; 9 nucleotides align to TRBD1. The CDR3 length is 14 residues. CDR1 and CDR2 from the germline V gene are LGHNA and YSLEER. J lost 7 bases, V lost 8 bases, and 9 bases had no gene match. The CDR3 DNA sequence: TGCGCCAGCGGCCGGGACAGGGAGTTTAATGAGCAGTTCTTC. This codes for CASGRDREFNEQFF.

The V and J genes are TRBV27 and TRBJ2-1; TRBD2 aligns across 12 bases. With 5 bases clipped from V and 10 bases from J, the junction kept 9 bases outside the gene matches. Germline loops: CDR1 MNHEY, CDR2 SMNVEV (reference sequence). This CDR3 has 15 amino acids. Here the CDR3 reads CASSPGTSGRGEQFF. The CDR3 coding sequence is TGTGCCAGCAGTCCCGGGACTAGCGGGCGGGGGGAGCAGTTCTTC.

This clone has just one count. V and J are TRBV30 and TRBJ1-2; D ambiguous. Germline assignment: CDR1 GTSNPN and CDR2 SVGIG (reference sequence). V dropped 3 bases and J dropped 2 bases, with 10 bases sitting between them. This CDR3 region has 13 residues. The CDR3 nucleotides are TGTGCCTGGAGCGGTGGAGCAAACTATGGCTACACCTTC. Translation: CAWSGGANYGYTF.

The chain joins TRBV19 to TRBJ2-7; 8 bases are shared with TRBD1. Germline loops: CDR1 LNHDA, CDR2 SQIVND (reference sequence). V shed 7 bases, J shed 2 bases, and the junction held 16 bases outside the gene matches. The CDR3 is made up of 17 amino acids. DNA for the CDR3: TGTGCCAGTATAGGCAGGGACAGGAGTTTATCGACCTACGAGCAGTACTTC. This gives the protein CASIGRDRSLSTYEQYF.

V and J are TRBV25-1 and TRBJ2-7, with 8 bases lining up with TRBD2. Germline lookup yields CDR1 MGHDK and CDR2 SYGVNS. This CDR3 spans 15 amino acids. Germline trimming cut 1 base from V and 3 bases from J; bases unmatched to any gene: 5. The CDR3 loop is CASSESLAGFYEQYF. The CDR3 coding sequence is TGTGCCAGCAGTGAATCCCTAGCGGGCTTCTACGAGCAGTACTTC.

The rearrangement links TRBV20-1 to TRBJ2-3; D is perhaps TRBD1 (6 bases). Germline lookup yields CDR1 DFQATT and CDR2 SNEGSKA (reference sequence). V was clipped by 3 bases and J by 3 bases, with 13 bases between them. This CDR3 is built from 14 residues. CDR3 in DNA: TGCAGTGCTAGTGGGACATCACCGACAGATACGCAGTATTTT. It specifies CSASGTSPTDTQYF.